What follows are 10 T cell receptor beta chains derived from one specimen sequenced in a study of blood T cell repertoires in COVID-19. The assay was immunoSEQ multiplex PCR, and TCRdb's table has in-frame clones only and misses some. Counted here are approximately 160,000 clones, approximately 82% occurring once; the ten biggest clones make up around 13%. Sequencing was done on a sample of peripheral blood. These receptors all come from a man in his sixties or seventies who had recovered from COVID-19.

V and J are TRBV19 and TRBJ2-1; 12 nucleotides match TRBD2. Germline V gene sequence: CDR1 LNHDA, CDR2 SQIVND (reference sequence). Trimming at V came to 4 bases and at J to 4 bases, leaving 14 bases not matched to a gene. The CDR3 totals 19 residues. CDR3 region: CASSSWRRLAGVEYNEQFF. The CDR3 DNA reads TGTGCCAGTAGTAGTTGGAGGCGACTAGCGGGAGTAGAGTACAATGAGCAGTTCTTC.

The rearrangement links TRBV19 to TRBJ1-5, with D tentatively TRBD1 (6 bases). The CDR3 contains 16 residues. Germline values: CDR1 LNHDA, CDR2 SQIVND (reference sequence). The V end lost 10 bases, the J end lost 1 base, and 20 bases lay between the germline ends. CDR3 loop: CATQWAGARSNQPQHF. CDR3 DNA: TGTGCCACTCAGTGGGCAGGGGCTCGGAGCAATCAGCCCCAGCATTTT.

The J gene is TRBJ2-2, the V gene TRBV5-1; TRBD1 is a possible D gene (6 bases). V lost 4 bases, J lost 4 bases, and 17 bases lay in between. The CDR3 is made up of 16 amino acids. Germline V CDR1 and CDR2: SGHRS, YFSETQ. For the CDR3, the DNA is TGCGCCAGCAGCGATTACAGGGTCGGTAGCACCGGGGAGCTGTTTTTT. This sequence encodes CASSDYRVGSTGELFF.

The rearrangement links TRBV14 to TRBJ2-3, with 15 nucleotides matching TRBD2. Germline CDR1 reads SGHDN; CDR2 reads FVKESK. The V and J ends lost 4 bases and 5 bases, in that order; junction bases with no gene match: 7. The CDR3 spans 17 residues. CDR3 in amino acids: CASSLGLAGGGGDTQYF. CDR3 nucleotide sequence: TGTGCCAGCAGCCTGGGACTAGCGGGAGGAGGAGGAGATACGCAGTATTTT. Complete variable domain (other parts from reference TRBV14 and TRBJ2-3): EAGVTQFPSHSVIEKGQTVTLRCDPISGHDNLYWYRRVMGKEIKFLLHFVKESKQDESGMPNNRFLAERTGGTYSTLKVQPAELEDSGVYFCASSLGLAGGGGDTQYFGPGTRLTVL.

The chain uses TRBV19 and TRBJ2-1, with 12 bases identical to TRBD2. The CDR3 runs 17 residues. Germline trimming cut 2 bases from V and 8 bases from J; bases unmatched to any gene: 10. In germline, CDR1 is LNHDA, CDR2 SQIVND (reference sequence). CDR3 residues: CASSISPGTSGSYEQFF. The CDR3 DNA reads TGTGCCAGTAGTATATCCCCGGGGACTAGCGGGTCCTATGAGCAGTTCTTC. Variable domain in full (rest from reference TRBV19 and TRBJ2-1): DGGITQSPKYLFRKEGQNVTLSCEQNLNHDAMYWYRQDPGQGLRLIYYSQIVNDFQKGDIAEGYSVSREKKESFPLTVTSAQKNPTAFYLCASSISPGTSGSYEQFFGPGTRLTVL.

This clone was recorded a few times. The chain recombines TRBV5-4 with TRBJ2-3, with no clear D. Germline assignment: CDR1 SGHNT and CDR2 YYREEE (reference sequence). V lost 0 bases, J lost 0 bases, and 11 bases lay in between. The CDR3 extends over 16 amino acids. CDR3 region: CASSLANGYSTDTQYF. Here the CDR3 DNA reads TGTGCCAGCAGCTTGGCCAACGGGTATAGCACAGATACGCAGTATTTT.

The chain uses TRBV9 and TRBJ2-3; the match to TRBD2 covers 9 bases. CDR3 length: 15 amino acids. Germline-derived CDR1 and CDR2 are SGDLS and YYNGEE. V lost 2 bases to trimming and J lost 3 bases; unmatched junction nucleotides: 4. The CDR3 here is CASSVSGSGTDTQYF. CDR3 in DNA: TGTGCCAGCAGCGTTAGCGGGAGTGGGACAGATACGCAGTATTTT. Full variable domain (outside the CDR3, taken from reference TRBV9 and TRBJ2-3): DSGVTQTPKHLITATGQRVTLRCSPRSGDLSVYWYQQSLDQGLQFLIQYYNGEERAKGNILERFSAQQFPDLHSELNLSSLELGDSALYFCASSVSGSGTDTQYFGPGTRLTVL.

V and J are TRBV14 and TRBJ2-7; perhaps TRBD1 as D (7 bases). V dropped 4 bases and J dropped 6 bases, with 19 bases sitting between them. Germline V gene sequence: CDR1 SGHDN, CDR2 FVKESK. The CDR3 consists of 15 residues. The CDR3 is CASSRLPGGPVEQYF. The CDR3 DNA is TGTGCCAGCAGCCGACTCCCAGGGGGGCCGGTCGAGCAGTACTTC.

The genes are TRBV4-2 and TRBJ1-5; D is perhaps TRBD1 (6 bases). V lost 4 bases and J lost 2, with 27 bases in between. Germline V CDR1 and CDR2: LGHNA, YNFKEQ. This CDR3 has 20 residues. As DNA, the CDR3 is TGTGCCAGCAGCCGAGCGCCGGGCGCCGCACAGGGACAACGCAATCAGCCCCAGCATTTT. It is translated as CASSRAPGAAQGQRNQPQHF.

The CDR3 loop is CASSESQSGTDTQYF. The CDR3 DNA is TGCGCCAGCAGTGAGTCGCAAAGCGGCACAGATACGCAGTATTTT. This chain connects TRBV10-1 to TRBJ2-3; D is unresolved. Germline CDR1 and CDR2: WNHNN and SYGVQD (reference sequence). There are 15 residues in the CDR3. Trimming pared 0 bases from V and 1 base from J, leaving 8 bases between.